Shown below are 7 T cell receptor beta chains from a single sample sequenced in a study of cytomegalovirus exposure and HLA in healthy donors. The PCR made use of 60 Vbeta and 13 Jbeta primers. TCRdb's copy holds only in-frame clones and misses some; the assay was immunoSEQ multiplex PCR. The sample includes 70,000 or so clones. Input material: PBMCs. These receptors came from a female donor in good health and CMV-seropositive.

V is TRBV28 and J is TRBJ2-1; no definite D call. The CDR3 totals 13 residues. Trimming took 5 bases from V and 4 from J, leaving 9 bases between them. Germline V gene data show CDR1 as MDHEN and CDR2 as SYDVKM. The CDR3 DNA reads as TGTGCCAGCAGTCCTCCCTCTTACAATGAGCAGTTCTTC. Its protein product is CASSPPSYNEQFF.

The chain is built from TRBV5-1 and TRBJ1-1, with D hard to call. V was pared by 0 bases and J by 5 bases, with 11 bases between. The CDR3 covers 14 residues. Germline-derived CDR1 and CDR2 are SGHRS and YFSETQ. The CDR3 here is CASSLAPDTTEAFF. Here the CDR3 DNA reads TGCGCCAGCAGCTTGGCCCCAGACACTACTGAAGCTTTCTTT. Combining the CDR3 with reference TRBV5-1 and TRBJ1-1 gives the whole variable domain KAGVTQTPRYLIKTRGQQVTLSCSPISGHRSVSWYQQTPGQGLQFLFEYFSETQRNKGNFPGRFSGRQFSNSRSEMNVSTLELGDSALYLCASSLAPDTTEAFFGQGTRLTVV.

This chain uses TRBV4-2 with TRBJ2-1, with 8 bases that match TRBD2. V shed 4 bases and J 6 bases; nucleotides not matched to a gene: 11. The CDR3 consists of 16 residues. Germline V gene lookup returns CDR1 LGHNA and CDR2 YNFKEQ. In DNA form, the CDR3 reads TGTGCCAGCAGCCCCCGAGGAGCGGGGGAATTCAATGAGCAGTTCTTC. It codes for CASSPRGAGEFNEQFF.

V is TRBV5-1 and J is TRBJ2-3; the match to TRBD1 covers 10 bases. CDR3 length equals 15 residues. The junction had 4 bases not matched to a gene; V was cut back by 4 bases and J by 2 bases. CDR1 SGHRS and CDR2 YFSETQ come from the germline V gene. The CDR3 region has the DNA TGCGCCAGCAGCCCCGGGACAGGGGTCACAGATACGCAGTATTTT. Protein: CASSPGTGVTDTQYF.

The chain recombines TRBV6-5 with TRBJ1-4, with D possibly matching TRBD1 (5 bases). Trimming took 2 bases from V and 8 from J, leaving 15 bases between them. Germline loops: CDR1 MNHEY, CDR2 SVGAGI. This CDR3 spans 15 amino acids. The chain's CDR3 is CASSYQGGFGEKLFF. DNA for the CDR3: TGTGCCAGCAGTTACCAGGGCGGTTTTGGAGAAAAACTGTTTTTT.

The CDR3 spells CASSTGLALAGANVLTF. The CDR3 region has the DNA TGTGCCAGTAGTACGGGACTAGCACTTGCTGGGGCCAACGTCCTGACTTTC. The rearrangement uses TRBV19 and TRBJ2-6, with 9 bases matching TRBD2. V was clipped by 4 bases and J by 2 bases; unmatched bases: 6. The CDR3 runs 17 residues. The germline V gene encodes CDR1 LNHDA and CDR2 SQIVND (reference sequence).

The chain combines TRBV19 with TRBJ1-1, with D perhaps TRBD1 (6 bases). V was shortened by 0 bases and J by 4 bases, with 12 bases between the two germline ends. Looked up from germline, CDR1 is LNHDA and CDR2 is SQIVND (reference sequence). The CDR3 sequence is 15 residues long. CDR3 sequence: CASSIDVTGSTEAFF. CDR3 DNA sequence: TGTGCCAGTAGTATAGACGTGACAGGTTCCACTGAAGCTTTCTTT.